The sequence of this T cell receptor beta chain was determined in a study of STAT3 mutations in large granular lymphocyte leukemia. Clones were sequenced by immunoSEQ multiplex PCR, and TCRdb holds only the in-frame ones, with some missing. The sample contains approximately 42,000 clones, about 81% of which appear only once. The sample holds one count of this clone. Its antigen is unidentified. General study findings and limits: Some patients had persisting codominant clonotypes that could mask small clones. At least one immunodominant TCR beta clonotype appeared in every T-cell large granular lymphocyte leukemia patient. In about 35% of the 18 patients, new TCR clonotypes emerged after therapy. Clonal expansion was inferred from samples taken at other timepoints.

The sequence derives from a human donor with T large granular lymphocyte leukemia. Some clones in this sample may be carry-over from other donors' samples. The sequencing sample was made of PBMCs.

The CDR3 loop is CASSYGTEQYF. The CDR3 DNA follows: TGTGCCAGCAGTTACGGGACCGAGCAGTACTTC. The chain joins TRBV6-5 to TRBJ2-7; D assignment may be TRBD1 or TRBD2 (5 bases each). CDR1 is MNHEY and CDR2 is SVGAGI in the germline V gene. This CDR3 contains 11 residues. Trimming removed 2 bases from V and 6 bases from J, with 5 bases in between.